This T cell receptor beta chain was recorded in a study of T cells in Graves' hyperthyroidism and ophthalmopathy. Study-level results: Most thyroid clonotypes that were expanded above 0.001 also turned up in blood.

Under 3 months was the duration of disease in ophthalmopathy patients, who also had a Clinical Activity Score of at least 3 and a NOSPECS grade of at least 4. Exclusions: uncontrolled infection, other autoimmune disease, pregnancy, lactation. The germline gives CDR1 LNHDA, CDR2 SQIVND (reference sequence). The CDR3 runs to 17 residues. Deletions cut 5 bases from V and 4 bases from J, with 23 bases between. Authors of the study amplified TCR beta CDR3 regions from RNA transcripts. The HTBI primer set served for first-round RT-PCR of the TCR CDR3. TCRdb itself ran the multiplex PCR reads through MiXCR, one entry per CDR3 protein. Of about 600,000 distinct CDR3 sequences in the sample, around 15% were seen once. A word on this clonotype: Antigen specificity is unknown.

This TCR derives from a woman aged 40 to 50 with Graves' ophthalmopathy. The sample comprised blood. The V call is TRBV19, the J call TRBJ1-2; D perhaps matches TRBD1 (5 bases). CDR3: CASSGSGTSQIPYGYTF. Here the CDR3 DNA reads TGTGCCAGTAGTGGGTCCGGGACGTCGCAGATCCCCTATGGCTACACCTTC.